The clone carrying this TCR beta chain was counted a few times. The antigen is unknown. This record comes from a study of long-term antiretroviral therapy in people with HIV. Regarding the study as a whole: Repertoire dominance by clones expanded before ART was seen at all time points.

CDR1 and CDR2 (germline): SGHRS, YFSETQ. The V segment lost 0 bases and the J segment 8 bases; nucleotides outside the gene matches: 28. The CDR3 totals 21 residues. Samples were assayed with immunoSEQ v3.0 at survey level. The data were produced by immunoSEQ multiplex PCR, yet TCRdb's version contains in-frame clones alone and is incomplete. The repertoire holds over 40,000 clones, with about 95% as singletons. The origin of this receptor is a man aged 30-40 years with HIV. The sequenced sample was unsorted PBMCs, obtained just over 9 years after starting antiretroviral therapy. The chain employs TRBV5-1 and TRBJ1-1; 7 positions agree with TRBD1. This chain's CDR3 is CASSLERGPVGGVARGREAFF. The CDR3 region has the DNA TGCGCCAGCAGCTTGGAACGGGGTCCAGTTGGAGGTGTCGCCAGGGGGAGAGAAGCTTTCTTT. The whole variable domain, filled in from reference TRBV5-1 and TRBJ1-1, reads KAGVTQTPRYLIKTRGQQVTLSCSPISGHRSVSWYQQTPGQGLQFLFEYFSETQRNKGNFPGRFSGRQFSNSRSEMNVSTLELGDSALYLCASSLERGPVGGVARGREAFFGQGTRLTVV.